Described below is a single T cell receptor (beta chain) sequence and its context. What it recognizes is unknown. The sample belongs to a study of shared clonotypes between healthy human individuals. Study at large: Donors, aged 18 to 49, were two women and three men. Study-level findings and limits: Enrolling few donors narrowed the genetic and exposure-history diversity that was represented.

Germline-derived CDR1 and CDR2 are SGDLS and YYNGEE. This CDR3 has 14 amino acids. V was cut by 0 bases and J by 2 bases, with 7 bases left in between. Measured with immunoSEQ multiplex PCR; TCRdb has only the in-frame clones, and not every one. The repertoire holds over a million clones, with 65% to 80% as singletons. The donor cohort consisted entirely of Caucasian adults residing in Nashville, Tennessee. Both subsets, CD45RA+ naive and CD45RA-negative memory, were split from the CD4+ cells. Sequences were obtained from memory CD4+ T cells sorted from blood. The subset denotes: CD45RA-negative fraction. The receptor comes from a man younger than 35 in good health. The chain carries TRBV9 and TRBJ2-3; no clear D. CDR3 sequence (DNA): TGTGCCAGCAGCGTAGGTGGGATCACAGATACGCAGTATTTT. Translating gives CASSVGGITDTQYF.